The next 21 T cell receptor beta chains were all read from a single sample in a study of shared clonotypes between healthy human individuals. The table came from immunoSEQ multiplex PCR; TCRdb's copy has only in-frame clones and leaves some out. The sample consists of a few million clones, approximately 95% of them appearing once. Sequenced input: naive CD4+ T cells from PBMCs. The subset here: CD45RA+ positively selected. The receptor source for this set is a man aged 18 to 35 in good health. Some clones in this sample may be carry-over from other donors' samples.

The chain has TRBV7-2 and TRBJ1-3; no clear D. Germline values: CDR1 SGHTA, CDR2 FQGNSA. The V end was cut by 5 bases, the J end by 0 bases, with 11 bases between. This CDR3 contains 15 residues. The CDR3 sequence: CASSEGPNSGNTIYF. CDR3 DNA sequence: TGTGCCAGCAGCGAAGGTCCCAACTCTGGAAACACCATATATTTT.

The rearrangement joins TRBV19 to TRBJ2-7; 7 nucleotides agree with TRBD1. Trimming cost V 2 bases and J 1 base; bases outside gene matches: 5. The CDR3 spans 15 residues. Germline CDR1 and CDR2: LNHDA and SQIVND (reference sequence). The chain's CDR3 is CASSITGTVSYEQYF. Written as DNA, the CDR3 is TGTGCCAGTAGTATAACCGGGACAGTTTCCTACGAGCAGTACTTC.

The CDR3 nucleotides are TGTGCCAGCAGCTTAGGGAGGCGGGGGAGCGAGCAGTACTTC. This translates into CASSLGRRGSEQYF. V usage is TRBV11-3 and J usage is TRBJ2-7; 7 nucleotides match TRBD2. Germline CDR1 is SGHNT and CDR2 is YENEEA. The CDR3 length is 14 residues. V was pared by 1 base and J by 6 bases, with 6 bases of the junction left unmatched.

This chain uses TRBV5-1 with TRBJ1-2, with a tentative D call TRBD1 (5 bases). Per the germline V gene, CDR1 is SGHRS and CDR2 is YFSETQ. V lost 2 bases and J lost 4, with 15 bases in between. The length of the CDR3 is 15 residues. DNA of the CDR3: TGCGCCAGCAGCTTAGGCCCCGCGGGGGGCTATGGCTACACCTTC. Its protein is CASSLGPAGGYGYTF.

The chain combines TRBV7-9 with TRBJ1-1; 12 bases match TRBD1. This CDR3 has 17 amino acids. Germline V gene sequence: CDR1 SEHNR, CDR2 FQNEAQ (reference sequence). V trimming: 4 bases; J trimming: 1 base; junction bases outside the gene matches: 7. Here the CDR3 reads CASSYPGQGARNTEAFF. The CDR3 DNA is TGTGCCAGCAGCTACCCGGGACAGGGGGCGCGGAACACTGAAGCTTTCTTT.

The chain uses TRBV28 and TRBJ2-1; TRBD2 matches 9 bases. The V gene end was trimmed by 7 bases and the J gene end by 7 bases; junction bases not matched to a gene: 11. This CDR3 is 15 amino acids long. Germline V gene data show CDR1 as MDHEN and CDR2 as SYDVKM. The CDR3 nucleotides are TGTGCCAGCATATCGTCCGGGACTAGCTGGAATGAGCAGTTCTTC. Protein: CASISSGTSWNEQFF.

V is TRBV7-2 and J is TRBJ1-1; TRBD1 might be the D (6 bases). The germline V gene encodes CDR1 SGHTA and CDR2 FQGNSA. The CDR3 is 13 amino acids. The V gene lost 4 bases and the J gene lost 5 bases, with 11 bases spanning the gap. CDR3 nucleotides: TGTGCCAGCAGCTCGCAGGGGCAGACTGAAGCTTTCTTT. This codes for CASSSQGQTEAFF.

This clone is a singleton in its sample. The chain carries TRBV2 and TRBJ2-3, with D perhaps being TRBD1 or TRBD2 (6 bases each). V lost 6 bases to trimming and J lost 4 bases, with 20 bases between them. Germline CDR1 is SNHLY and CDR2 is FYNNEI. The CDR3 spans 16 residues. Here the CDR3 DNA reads TGTGCCAGCAGGAGGAGGGACAATGCTCATCCAGATACGCAGTATTTT. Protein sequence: CASRRRDNAHPDTQYF.

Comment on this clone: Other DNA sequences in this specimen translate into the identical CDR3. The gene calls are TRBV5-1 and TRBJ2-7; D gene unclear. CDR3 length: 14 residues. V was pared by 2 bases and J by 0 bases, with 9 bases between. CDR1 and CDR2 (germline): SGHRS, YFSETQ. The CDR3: CASSFGGSSYEQYF. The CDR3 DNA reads TGCGCCAGCAGCTTTGGCGGAAGCTCCTACGAGCAGTACTTC.

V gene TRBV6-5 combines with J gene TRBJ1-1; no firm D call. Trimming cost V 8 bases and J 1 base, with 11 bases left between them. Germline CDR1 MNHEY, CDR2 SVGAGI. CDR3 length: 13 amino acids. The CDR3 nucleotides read TGTGCCAGCGGACGGGTGGGGAACACTGAAGCTTTCTTT. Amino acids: CASGRVGNTEAFF.

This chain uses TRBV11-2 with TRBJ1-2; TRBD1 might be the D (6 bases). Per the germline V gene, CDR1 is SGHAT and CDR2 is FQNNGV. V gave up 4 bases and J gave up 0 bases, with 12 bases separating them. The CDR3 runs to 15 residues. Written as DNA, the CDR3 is TGTGCCAGCAGCTCCACAGGGAGGGCTAACTATGGCTACACCTTC. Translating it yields CASSSTGRANYGYTF.

The CDR3 sequence is CASSPGQINYGYTF. The DNA of the CDR3 is TGTGCCAGCAGCCCTGGACAGATAAACTATGGCTACACCTTC. V gene TRBV28 combines with J gene TRBJ1-2; a weak D match, TRBD1 (6 bases). CDR1 MDHEN and CDR2 SYDVKM come from the germline V gene. Trimming shortened V by 6 bases and J by 2 bases, and 13 bases separated the two germline ends. The CDR3 loop spans 14 amino acids.

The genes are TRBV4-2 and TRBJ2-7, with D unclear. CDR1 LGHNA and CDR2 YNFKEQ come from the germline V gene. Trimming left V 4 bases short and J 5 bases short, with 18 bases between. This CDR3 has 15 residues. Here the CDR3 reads CASSPRVVSPNEQYF. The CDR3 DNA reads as TGTGCCAGCAGCCCCCGTGTGGTGAGTCCCAACGAGCAGTACTTC.

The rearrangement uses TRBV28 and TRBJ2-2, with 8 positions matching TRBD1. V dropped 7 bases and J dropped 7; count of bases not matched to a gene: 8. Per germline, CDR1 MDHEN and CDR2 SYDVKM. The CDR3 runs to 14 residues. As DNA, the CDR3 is TGTGCCAGCACCTTGGACAGGGCGGGCGGGGAGCTGTTTTTT. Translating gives CASTLDRAGGELFF.

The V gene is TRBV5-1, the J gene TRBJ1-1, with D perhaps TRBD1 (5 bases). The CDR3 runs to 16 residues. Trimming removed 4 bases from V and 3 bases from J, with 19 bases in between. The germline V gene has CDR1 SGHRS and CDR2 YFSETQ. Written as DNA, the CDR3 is TGCGCCAGCAGCCCGGGACGGACACGAATGGACACTGAAGCTTTCTTT. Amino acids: CASSPGRTRMDTEAFF.

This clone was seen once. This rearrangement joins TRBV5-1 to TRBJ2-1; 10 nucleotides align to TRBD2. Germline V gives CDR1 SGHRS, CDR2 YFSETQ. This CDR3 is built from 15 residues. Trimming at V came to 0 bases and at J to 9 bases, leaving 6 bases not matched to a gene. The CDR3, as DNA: TGCGCCAGCAGCTTGGCCCAGCGGGAGGGAGGTGAGCAGTTCTTC. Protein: CASSLAQREGGEQFF.

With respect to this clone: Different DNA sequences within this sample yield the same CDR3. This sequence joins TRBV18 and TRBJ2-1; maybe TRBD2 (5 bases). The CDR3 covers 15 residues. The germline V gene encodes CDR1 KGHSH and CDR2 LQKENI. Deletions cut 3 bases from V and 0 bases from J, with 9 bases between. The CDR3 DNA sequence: TGTGCCAGCTCACCGGGAGCCAGCTCCTACAATGAGCAGTTCTTC. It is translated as CASSPGASSYNEQFF.

CDR3 amino acids: CASSLGGTPYNEQFF. DNA of the CDR3: TGTGCCAGCAGCTTAGGCGGGACTCCCTACAATGAGCAGTTCTTC. The rearrangement uses TRBV7-2 and TRBJ2-1; TRBD2 might be the D (6 bases). Germline assignment: CDR1 SGHTA and CDR2 FQGNSA. Trimming removed 1 base at V and 2 bases at J, with 9 bases between. The CDR3 is 15 amino acids.

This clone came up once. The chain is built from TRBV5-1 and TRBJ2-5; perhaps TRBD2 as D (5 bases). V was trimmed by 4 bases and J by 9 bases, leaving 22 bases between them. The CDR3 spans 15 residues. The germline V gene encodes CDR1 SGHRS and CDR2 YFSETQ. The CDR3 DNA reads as TGCGCCAGCAGCATACCGACTGGACTGCCTAGCCCCCAGTACTTC. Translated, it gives CASSIPTGLPSPQYF.

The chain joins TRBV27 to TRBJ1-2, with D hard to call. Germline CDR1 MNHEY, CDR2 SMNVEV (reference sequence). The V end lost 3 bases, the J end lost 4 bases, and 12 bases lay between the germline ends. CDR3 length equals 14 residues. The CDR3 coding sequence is TGTGCCAGCAGTTTGACCCGGAGAGGCTATGGCTACACCTTC. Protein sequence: CASSLTRRGYGYTF.

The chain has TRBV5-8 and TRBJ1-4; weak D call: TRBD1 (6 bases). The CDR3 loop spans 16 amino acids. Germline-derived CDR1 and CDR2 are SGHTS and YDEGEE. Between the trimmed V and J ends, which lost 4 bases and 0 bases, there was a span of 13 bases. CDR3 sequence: CASSMDSPATNEKLFF. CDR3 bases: TGTGCCAGCAGCATGGACAGCCCTGCAACTAATGAAAAACTGTTTTTT.